Sequencing of this T cell receptor beta chain was carried out in a study of graft-versus-host responses after intestinal transplantation. Assay used: immunoSEQ multiplex PCR; TCRdb lists only in-frame clones, some missing. The sample includes roughly 7,000 clones, around 74% of them seen just once. The germline V gene encodes CDR1 SGHNT and CDR2 YYREEE (reference sequence). This CDR3 has 12 amino acids. V lost 2 bases, J lost 6 bases, and 9 bases lay in between. Points on this clone: The antigen is not known.

Grafts had their tissue processed, releasing intraepithelial and lamina propria lymphocytes. Study-level points and caveats: Investigators detected GvH clones in recipient marrow, with some emerging earlier in ileum or blood.

The sample was ileum tissue, taken roughly 230 days after intestinal transplant. The clonotype comes from a human patient who received an intestinal transplant, so some T cells may come from the graft donor. The V call is TRBV5-4, the J call TRBJ2-7; no definite D call. This chain's CDR3 is CASSFSSLEQYF. CDR3 in DNA: TGTGCCAGCAGCTTTTCGTCCCTCGAGCAGTACTTC.